This T cell receptor (beta chain) was sequenced for a study of control samples from healthy donors and cancer patients. Assay used: immunoSEQ multiplex PCR; TCRdb lists only in-frame clones, some missing. The data hold about 410,000 clones, with roughly 90% observed a single time. V shed 2 bases and J 2 bases; nucleotides not matched to a gene: 2. The CDR3 contains 14 residues. Germline-derived CDR1 and CDR2 are MNHNY and SVGAGI (reference sequence). The chain carries TRBV6-6 and TRBJ2-5; 7 positions agree with TRBD2. The sample comprised PBMCs. This sequence was found in a man aged 40-55 years with head and neck cancer. Here the CDR3 DNA reads TGTGCCAGCAGTTACCTAGCGGAACAAGAGACCCAGTACTTC. Residues: CASSYLAEQETQYF.